These 9 T cell receptor beta chains came from one sample sequenced in a study of control samples from healthy donors and cancer patients. Only in-frame clones appear in the TCRdb table, and some are missing; sequencing was by immunoSEQ multiplex PCR. The sample comprises 150,000 or so clones, about 87% of which are singletons, and 12% rests with the top ten. Sequenced: blood. Receptors were obtained from a man aged 25 to 40 in good health.

The V and J genes are TRBV7-2 and TRBJ1-3; D is unclear. V shed 1 base and J shed 6 bases, with 7 bases lying between them. The CDR3 totals 13 residues. CDR1 is SGHTA, CDR2 FQGNSA, per germline. The CDR3 reads CASSLGGTNTIYF. CDR3 DNA sequence: TGTGCCAGCAGCTTAGGGGGTACAAACACCATATATTTT. The whole variable domain, remainder taken from reference TRBV7-2 and TRBJ1-3, is GAGVSQSPSNKVTEKGKDVELRCDPISGHTALYWYRQSLGQGLEFLIYFQGNSAPDKSGLPSDRFSAERTGGSVSTLTIQRTQQEDSAVYLCASSLGGTNTIYFGEGSWLTVV.

The rearrangement links TRBV9 to TRBJ1-3, with a weak D call TRBD1 (6 bases). This CDR3 has 14 residues. Per germline, CDR1 SGDLS and CDR2 YYNGEE. The V gene lost 6 bases and the J gene lost 4 bases, with 14 bases spanning the gap. CDR3 region: CASTVGGTGNTIYF. The CDR3 nucleotides are TGTGCCAGCACCGTGGGGGGCACGGGAAACACCATATATTTT.

CDR3 sequence: CASSPQLDLETQYF. The CDR3 DNA is TGTGCCAGCTCACCACAACTTGACCTAGAGACCCAGTACTTC. This chain joins TRBV18 and TRBJ2-5; D gene uncertain. V gave up 1 base and J gave up 4 bases, with 10 bases separating them. Germline CDR1 KGHSH, CDR2 LQKENI. This CDR3 has 14 residues.

The J gene is TRBJ2-7, the V gene TRBV19; TRBD1 aligns across 10 bases. This CDR3 is 15 amino acids long. Looked up from germline, CDR1 is LNHDA and CDR2 is SQIVND (reference sequence). The V gene end was trimmed by 7 bases and the J gene end by 1 base; junction bases not matched to a gene: 7. The chain's CDR3 is CASTPGQGLSYEQYF. As DNA, the CDR3 is TGTGCCAGTACCCCGGGACAGGGGCTTTCCTACGAGCAGTACTTC.

The V gene is TRBV7-9, the J gene TRBJ2-7; 8 nucleotides line up with TRBD2. The V and J ends lost 5 bases and 2 bases, in that order; junction bases with no gene match: 14. The CDR3 loop spans 17 amino acids. CDR1 SEHNR and CDR2 FQNEAQ come from the germline V gene (reference sequence). CDR3: CASSLLQRGQMTYEQYF. The CDR3 DNA is TGTGCCAGCAGCCTACTCCAGCGGGGGCAGATGACCTACGAGCAGTACTTC. Looking up the rest from reference TRBV7-9 and TRBJ2-7 gives the full variable domain: DTGVSQNPRHKITKRGQNVTFRCDPISEHNRLYWYRQTLGQGPEFLTYFQNEAQLEKSRLLSDRFSAERPKGSFSTLEIQRTEQGDSAMYLCASSLLQRGQMTYEQYFGPGTRLTVT.

The V call is TRBV24-1, the J call TRBJ2-5; 8 bases align to TRBD1. The CDR3 covers 17 residues. Germline CDR1 is KGHDR and CDR2 is SFDVKD. Trimming took 1 base from V and 1 from J; bases not matched to a gene: 7. The CDR3 protein is CATSDFGTGTFQETQYF. The CDR3 region has the DNA TGTGCCACCAGTGATTTTGGGACAGGTACTTTCCAAGAGACCCAGTACTTC.

This CDR3 is CASSLDFRRGRSQNSPLHF. The CDR3 DNA sequence: TGTGCCAGCAGCTTAGACTTCCGCAGGGGGAGAAGCCAGAATTCACCCCTCCACTTT. The chain uses TRBV7-2 and TRBJ1-6, with 7 positions matching TRBD1. V dropped 1 base and J dropped 7; count of bases not matched to a gene: 16. The CDR3 loop spans 19 amino acids. Germline V gives CDR1 SGHTA, CDR2 FQGNSA.

The J gene is TRBJ1-5, the V gene TRBV7-8; TRBD1 matches 11 bases. The germline V gene has CDR1 SGHVS and CDR2 FQNEAQ. J was trimmed by 6 bases and V by 5 bases; bases with no gene match: 6. The CDR3 is made up of 15 amino acids. The CDR3 loop is CASSTRDRGGQPQHF. Written as DNA, the CDR3 is TGTGCCAGCAGCACCCGGGACAGGGGGGGTCAGCCCCAGCATTTT.

The chain carries TRBV6-2 or TRBV6-3 and TRBJ1-5; TRBD1 might be the D (5 bases). This CDR3 contains 16 residues. The germline gives CDR1 MNHEY, CDR2 SVGEGT. Trimming removed 2 bases from V and 6 bases from J, with 17 bases in between. The CDR3 region has the DNA TGTGCCAGCAGTTACACACAACGGGGCCGCGCTCAGCCCCAGCATTTT. Amino acids: CASSYTQRGRAQPQHF.